Below, 25 T cell receptor beta chains from the same sample are listed, as sequenced in a study of preoperative IRX-2 immunotherapy in early breast cancer (dated by TCRdb to between 2018 and 2021). The receptor library was made with the immunoSEQ multiplex PCR assay. TCRdb holds this immuneACCESS table with in-frame rearrangements only. Some clones are missing; in checked studies, unresolved V genes explain under half, and the rest has no known cause. Recorded for this sample are about 98,000 clones; around 86% of them occurred a single time. Together, the top ten hold roughly 1.9% of the sample. The treatment or condition label, as the study defines it: preoperative locoregional IRX-2 cytokine immunotherapy. This material consisted of tumor tissue, taken after IRX-2 immunotherapy. The source is a human donor with breast cancer.

The CDR3 loop reads CASSSRRGSVETQYF. The CDR3 DNA reads as TGTGCCAGCAGCTCACGGCGGGGTAGTGTCGAGACCCAGTACTTC. J is TRBJ2-5 and V is TRBV7-6; the D gene is possibly TRBD2 (6 bases). V was shortened by 4 bases and J by 5 bases, with 17 bases between the two germline ends. Germline CDR1 reads SGHVS; CDR2 reads FNYEAQ. This CDR3 has 15 amino acids.

The rearrangement joins TRBV7-4 to TRBJ2-1, with TRBD2 matching 7 bases. The length of the CDR3 is 13 residues. V was pared by 5 bases and J by 8 bases, with 6 bases of the junction left unmatched. Germline values: CDR1 SGHVT, CDR2 SQSDAQ. The CDR3 DNA reads TGTGCCAGCAGCCTAAGCGGGGCGGATGAGCAGTTCTTC. It codes for CASSLSGADEQFF.

The gene calls are TRBV5-1 and TRBJ1-1, with 8 bases fitting TRBD1. Per the germline V gene, CDR1 is SGHRS and CDR2 is YFSETQ. The V gene end was trimmed by 4 bases and the J gene end by 1 base; junction bases not matched to a gene: 3. The CDR3 is 14 residues long. The CDR3 DNA follows: TGCGCCAGCAGCGGAGGGACAGGGAACACTGAAGCTTTCTTT. This translates into CASSGGTGNTEAFF.

Comments on this clone: At one end the junction does not follow the germline gene, possibly because of a read error. The V gene is TRBV28, the J gene TRBJ1-5; weak D call: TRBD1 (5 bases). CDR3 size: 15 residues. CDR1 and CDR2 (germline): MDHEN, SYDVKM. The CDR3: CASSQSHGGDQPQHF. Written as DNA, the CDR3 is TGTGCTAGCAGTCAAAGTCACGGGGGGGATCAGCCCCAGCATTTT. Based on the CDR3 plus reference TRBV28 and TRBJ1-5, the full variable domain is DVKVTQSSRYLVKRTGEKVFLECVQDMDHENMFWYRQDPGLGLRLIYFSYDVKMKEKGDIPEGYSVSREKKERFSLILESASTNQTSMYLCASSQSHGGDQPQHFGDGTRLSIL.

The chain links TRBV29-1 to TRBJ1-2, with D unresolved. The germline gives CDR1 SQVTM, CDR2 ANQGSEA. This CDR3 has 12 residues. V dropped 0 bases and J dropped 4 bases, with 6 bases sitting between them. The CDR3 sequence: CSVEDLPYGYTF. CDR3 in DNA: TGCAGCGTTGAAGATCTGCCCTATGGCTACACCTTC.

The V call is TRBV5-1, the J call TRBJ2-7; 7 bases align to TRBD2. Trimming took 5 bases from V and 4 from J; bases not matched to a gene: 12. The germline gives CDR1 SGHRS, CDR2 YFSETQ. The CDR3 contains 15 residues. CDR3 coding DNA: TGCGCCAGCAGAGGTTCCACCACGGGAGGTTACGAGCAGTACTTC. It is translated as CASRGSTTGGYEQYF.

The rearrangement joins TRBV1 to TRBJ1-1. TRBV1 has pseudogene status. This CDR3 contains 16 residues. The CDR3 nucleotides are TGCGCCAGCAGCCAAATCAAGAATAGTCGGAACACTGAAGCTTTCTTT. This codes for CASSQIKNSRNTEAFF.

V gene TRBV5-1 combines with J gene TRBJ2-2, with D perhaps matching TRBD2 (5 bases). CDR3 length: 14 residues. CDR1 and CDR2 (germline): SGHRS, YFSETQ. V was cut by 5 bases and J by 5 bases, with 13 bases left in between. CDR3 coding DNA: TGCGCCAGCAGTATAGGTACGGGAACCGGGGAGCTGTTTTTT. The encoded protein is CASSIGTGTGELFF.

The genes are TRBV10-3 and TRBJ2-2; 7 nucleotides agree with TRBD2. The CDR3 sequence is 17 residues long. The germline V gene has CDR1 ENHRY and CDR2 SYGVKD. J gave up 2 bases and V 6 bases, and 12 bases lay outside the gene matches. The CDR3 nucleotides are TGTGCCATCAGAGGGAGCTGGGAGGGTATCAACACCGGGGAGCTGTTTTTT. It codes for CAIRGSWEGINTGELFF.

The chain employs TRBV5-1 and TRBJ1-1; 9 nucleotides agree with TRBD1. Looked up from germline, CDR1 is SGHRS and CDR2 is YFSETQ. V shed 4 bases, J shed 5 bases, and the junction held 9 bases outside the gene matches. The CDR3 is 15 amino acids. The CDR3, as DNA: TGCGCCAGCAGCCCGCGGACAGGGGAGGGTACTGAAGCTTTCTTT. Protein product: CASSPRTGEGTEAFF.

The chain employs TRBV28 and TRBJ1-4, with D possibly being TRBD1 (5 bases). Germline V gives CDR1 MDHEN, CDR2 SYDVKM. Trimming took 2 bases from V and 5 from J, leaving 6 bases between them. The CDR3 contains 13 residues. CDR3 residues: CASSLGGNEKLFF. In DNA, the CDR3 is TGTGCCAGCAGTTTAGGGGGGAATGAAAAACTGTTTTTT.

The sample holds one count of this clone. The chain is built from TRBV6-8 and TRBJ2-3, with D unclear. The CDR3 is 13 residues long. The ends were cut back, 5 bases at V and 2 bases at J, with 8 bases in the middle. CDR1 MNHGY and CDR2 SAAAGT come from the germline V gene. The CDR3 DNA is TGTGCCAGCAGTGATTGGGACACAGATACGCAGTATTTT. As protein: CASSDWDTDTQYF.

V is TRBV19 and J is TRBJ1-5, with 8 bases lining up with TRBD1. The CDR3 covers 14 residues. J was trimmed by 6 bases and V by 1 base; bases with no gene match: 2. Looked up from germline, CDR1 is LNHDA and CDR2 is SQIVND (reference sequence). The CDR3 loop is CASSIGQGAQPQHF. CDR3 DNA sequence: TGTGCCAGTAGTATAGGCCAGGGGGCTCAGCCCCAGCATTTT.

The V gene is TRBV10-1, the J gene TRBJ1-3; D is unresolved. Germline V gene lookup returns CDR1 WNHNN and CDR2 SYGVQD (reference sequence). The CDR3 runs 11 residues. The V end was cut by 5 bases, the J end by 3 bases, with 2 bases between. CDR3 nucleotide sequence: TGCGCCAGCAGTCTTGGAAACACCATATATTTT. Amino acids: CASSLGNTIYF.

V gene TRBV12-5 combines with J gene TRBJ2-3, with a possible D match to TRBD2 (6 bases). This CDR3 has 14 amino acids. V was trimmed by 0 bases and J by 5 bases, leaving 9 bases between them. Germline loops: CDR1 LGHNT, CDR2 FRNRAP. CDR3 sequence (DNA): TGTGCTAGTGGTTTGGTACCGGGAGAAGATACGCAGTATTTT. Amino acids: CASGLVPGEDTQYF.

V and J are TRBV14 and TRBJ1-1, with no clear D. The germline gives CDR1 SGHDN, CDR2 FVKESK. CDR3 size: 13 residues. Trimming pared 1 base from V and 0 bases from J, leaving 3 bases between. CDR3 in amino acids: CASSQALNTEAFF. CDR3 nucleotides: TGTGCCAGCAGCCAAGCTCTGAACACTGAAGCTTTCTTT.

The CDR3 nucleotides read TGTGCCACCAGCAGAAATATGGCCAAGGGACAGGAAACCTACGAGCAGTACTTC. Translated, it gives CATSRNMAKGQETYEQYF. This rearrangement joins TRBV15 to TRBJ2-7; 8 nucleotides line up with TRBD1. The CDR3 runs to 18 residues. Germline V gene lookup returns CDR1 LNHNV and CDR2 YYDKDF (reference sequence). The J segment lost 2 bases and the V segment lost 2 bases, leaving 14 bases of the junction unmatched.

The chain employs TRBV5-1 and TRBJ1-1; D remains ambiguous. Trimming removed 4 bases from V and 1 base from J, with 11 bases in between. The CDR3 consists of 14 residues. Germline CDR1 and CDR2: SGHRS and YFSETQ. CDR3 in amino acids: CASSPRVGNTEAFF. The CDR3 DNA is TGCGCCAGCAGCCCCCGTGTAGGGAACACTGAAGCTTTCTTT. Together with reference TRBV5-1 and TRBJ1-1, the CDR3 gives the full variable domain: KAGVTQTPRYLIKTRGQQVTLSCSPISGHRSVSWYQQTPGQGLQFLFEYFSETQRNKGNFPGRFSGRQFSNSRSEMNVSTLELGDSALYLCASSPRVGNTEAFFGQGTRLTVV.

The gene calls are TRBV11-3 and TRBJ1-1, with D hard to call. With 3 bases removed from V and 4 bases from J, the gap between germline ends came to 12 bases. This CDR3 spans 14 amino acids. Germline V lookup: CDR1 SGHNT, CDR2 YENEEA. CDR3 bases: TGTGCCAGCAGCTTGTCTCTACGGGCCACTGAAGCTTTCTTT. It translates to CASSLSLRATEAFF.

The chain joins TRBV11-3 to TRBJ2-1; TRBD2 matches 13 bases. Trimming removed 3 bases from V and 9 bases from J; junction bases left unmatched: 5. From germline, CDR1 is SGHNT and CDR2 YENEEA. The CDR3 sequence is 15 residues long. In DNA form, the CDR3 reads TGTGCCAGCAGCTTCCGACTAGCGGGAGGAGGTGAGCAGTTCTTC. Its protein is CASSFRLAGGGEQFF.

This clone was found a few times. The chain combines TRBV15 with TRBJ2-5, with 11 bases that match TRBD2. Germline-derived CDR1 and CDR2 are LNHNV and YYDKDF (reference sequence). Unmatched junction bases numbered 5, after V lost 0 bases and J lost 2 bases. This CDR3 is built from 17 residues. CDR3 sequence: CATSRELAGAIQETQYF. DNA for the CDR3: TGTGCCACCAGCAGAGAACTAGCGGGGGCTATACAAGAGACCCAGTACTTC.

V gene TRBV6-1 combines with J gene TRBJ1-5; D call uncertain. Trimming shortened V by 1 base and J by 7 bases, and 14 bases separated the two germline ends. The CDR3 loop spans 15 amino acids. Germline assignment: CDR1 MNHNS and CDR2 SASEGT. The CDR3 region is CASSEGVSTGQPQHF. CDR3 DNA sequence: TGTGCCAGCAGTGAAGGAGTCTCGACTGGACAGCCCCAGCATTTT.

The chain combines TRBV11-3 with TRBJ1-1; 7 bases fit TRBD1. Trimming cost V 0 bases and J 3 bases; bases outside gene matches: 1. This CDR3 is 14 amino acids long. Germline loops: CDR1 SGHNT, CDR2 YENEEA. Here the CDR3 DNA reads TGTGCCAGCAGCTTAGACGGACAGGACACTGAAGCTTTCTTT. This sequence encodes CASSLDGQDTEAFF.

The V call is TRBV6-8, the J call TRBJ2-7; 7 bases match TRBD2. V trimming: 5 bases; J trimming: 6 bases; junction bases outside the gene matches: 16. CDR1 is MNHGY, CDR2 SAAAGT, per germline. The CDR3 totals 16 residues. The CDR3 loop reads CASSGVLGYSGGEQYF. The CDR3 DNA follows: TGTGCCAGCAGTGGCGTGCTCGGGTACTCGGGAGGCGAGCAGTACTTC.

This chain joins TRBV7-1 and TRBJ1-5; D may be TRBD1 (6 bases). TRBV7-1 is an ORF; its function is uncertain. CDR3 length: 16 residues. The ends were cut back, 5 bases at V and 7 bases at J, with 21 bases in the middle. The CDR3 DNA reads as TGTGCCAGCAGCCAAGAGCACAGGGTCTCGCAACAGCCCCAGCATTTT. Translating gives CASSQEHRVSQQPQHF.